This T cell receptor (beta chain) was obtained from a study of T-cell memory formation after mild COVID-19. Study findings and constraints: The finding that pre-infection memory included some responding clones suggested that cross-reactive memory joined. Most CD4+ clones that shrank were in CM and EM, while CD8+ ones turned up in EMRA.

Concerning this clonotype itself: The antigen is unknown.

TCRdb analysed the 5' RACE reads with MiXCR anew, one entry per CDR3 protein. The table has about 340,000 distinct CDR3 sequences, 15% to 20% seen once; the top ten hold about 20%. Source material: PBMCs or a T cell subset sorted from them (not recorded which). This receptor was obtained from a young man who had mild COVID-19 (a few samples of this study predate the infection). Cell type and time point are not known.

CDR3 amino acids: CSANPAGAGHEQFF. The CDR3 bases are TGCAGTGCTAACCCAGCGGGTGCGGGGCATGAGCAGTTCTTC. The V gene is TRBV20-1, the J gene TRBJ2-1, with D possibly being TRBD2 (6 bases). Per the germline V gene, CDR1 is DFQATT and CDR2 is SNEGSKA (reference sequence). The CDR3 length is 14 residues. V dropped 4 bases and J dropped 8 bases, with 18 bases sitting between them.